The 30 T cell receptor beta chains presented below share a single source sample, sequenced in a study of OX40 agonist ivuxolimab in advanced cancers. Clones were sequenced by immunoSEQ multiplex PCR, and TCRdb holds only the in-frame ones, with some missing. The sample carries roughly 80,000 clones, approximately 80% recorded once. The specimen was CD4+ or CD8+ T cells sorted from blood, collected in a trial of the OX40 agonist ivuxolimab. The receptor source for this set is an adult with an advanced solid tumor such as melanoma, head and neck, liver or kidney cancer.

The V call is TRBV15, the J call TRBJ2-3, with TRBD2 matching 8 bases. Trimming removed 2 bases from V and 2 bases from J; junction bases left unmatched: 3. The germline V gene encodes CDR1 LNHNV and CDR2 YYDKDF (reference sequence). The CDR3 spans 15 residues. CDR3 coding DNA: TGTGCCACCAGCAGAATGCGGGGGGTCACAGATACGCAGTATTTT. It is translated as CATSRMRGVTDTQYF.

The chain couples TRBV5-5 to TRBJ1-1, with D perhaps matching TRBD1 (5 bases). Germline assignment: CDR1 SGHKS and CDR2 YYEKEE (reference sequence). Trimming removed 1 base at V and 2 bases at J, with 9 bases between. This CDR3 comprises 14 residues. CDR3 protein: CASSLPTANTEAFF. DNA for the CDR3: TGTGCCAGCAGCTTGCCGACAGCAAACACTGAAGCTTTCTTT.

In this sample, this clone turned up a few times. The V call is TRBV7-3, the J call TRBJ1-2; TRBD1 aligns across 9 bases. Looked up from germline, CDR1 is SGHTA and CDR2 is FQGTGA. The CDR3 consists of 14 residues. V lost 2 bases to trimming and J lost 6 bases; unmatched junction nucleotides: 4. In DNA, the CDR3 is TGTGCCAGCAGCTTAGGATACAGGGGGCATGGCTACACCTTC. Residues: CASSLGYRGHGYTF.

V usage is TRBV2 and J usage is TRBJ2-5; 7 bases line up with TRBD1. CDR1 and CDR2 from the germline V gene are SNHLY and FYNNEI. V was clipped by 2 bases and J by 5 bases; unmatched bases: 8. The CDR3 is 15 residues long. CDR3 nucleotides: TGTGCCAGCAGTGAAAGAAGGGGGCGATGGGAGACCCAGTACTTC. This sequence encodes CASSERRGRWETQYF.

The gene calls are TRBV28 and TRBJ2-7; 7 bases are a match to TRBD2. The germline gives CDR1 MDHEN, CDR2 SYDVKM. The CDR3 totals 16 residues. V lost 4 bases to trimming and J lost 0 bases; unmatched junction nucleotides: 9. This CDR3 is CASSSLGGVSSYEQYF. The CDR3 DNA sequence: TGTGCCAGCAGTTCCCTTGGGGGGGTTAGCTCCTACGAGCAGTACTTC. Combining the CDR3 with reference TRBV28 and TRBJ2-7 gives the whole variable domain DVKVTQSSRYLVKRTGEKVFLECVQDMDHENMFWYRQDPGLGLRLIYFSYDVKMKEKGDIPEGYSVSREKKERFSLILESASTNQTSMYLCASSSLGGVSSYEQYFGPGTRLTVT.

The count of this clone is one. The J gene is TRBJ2-7, the V gene TRBV18; 15 bases are shared with TRBD2. Trimming removed 3 bases from V and 0 bases from J; junction bases left unmatched: 0. Germline V lookup: CDR1 KGHSH, CDR2 LQKENI. This CDR3 contains 16 residues. The CDR3 loop reads CASSPGLAGGSYEQYF. CDR3 sequence (DNA): TGTGCCAGCTCACCGGGACTAGCGGGAGGCTCCTACGAGCAGTACTTC.

V gene TRBV7-9 combines with J gene TRBJ1-3; D gene ambiguous. Deletions cut 7 bases from V and 1 base from J, with 11 bases between. Per germline, CDR1 SEHNR and CDR2 FQNEAQ (reference sequence). The CDR3 covers 14 residues. The DNA of the CDR3 is TGTGCCAGCACCGTGGCCAGGTCTGGAAACACCATATATTTT. Protein product: CASTVARSGNTIYF.

The chain couples TRBV7-2 to TRBJ1-5; D gene uncertain. Germline assignment: CDR1 SGHTA and CDR2 FQGNSA. Deletions cut 9 bases from V and 1 base from J, with 7 bases between. The CDR3 consists of 12 residues. The CDR3 coding sequence is TGTGCCAGTTCAAACAGCAATCAGCCCCAGCATTTT. It translates to CASSNSNQPQHF.

The chain is built from TRBV4-3 and TRBJ1-3; D uncertain. The CDR3 is 16 residues long. Trimming took off 2 bases at V and 2 bases at J, with 13 bases between the two ends. The germline V gene encodes CDR1 LGHNA and CDR2 YSLEER. The CDR3 DNA reads TGCGCCAGCAGCCAATCTCTCAAGAGGGCTGGAAACACCATATATTTT. Amino acid sequence: CASSQSLKRAGNTIYF.

The rearrangement links TRBV27 to TRBJ1-2, with D possibly matching TRBD1 (5 bases). Trimming left V 3 bases short and J 4 bases short, with 9 bases between. The CDR3 sequence is 13 residues long. Germline V lookup: CDR1 MNHEY, CDR2 SMNVEV (reference sequence). For the CDR3, the DNA is TGTGCCAGCAGTTTTGAGGGGACCTATGGCTACACCTTC. This codes for CASSFEGTYGYTF.

The CDR3 reads CASRPGPSSYNEQFF. Written as DNA, the CDR3 is TGTGCCAGCAGACCCGGGCCAAGCTCCTACAATGAGCAGTTCTTC. This sequence joins TRBV13 and TRBJ2-1; no clear D gene. Trimming took 6 bases from V and 0 from J, leaving 12 bases between them. The CDR3 is 15 residues long. Germline lookup yields CDR1 PRHDT and CDR2 FYEKMQ (reference sequence). Looking up the rest from reference TRBV13 and TRBJ2-1 gives the full variable domain: AAGVIQSPRHLIKEKRETATLKCYPIPRHDTVYWYQQGPGQDPQFLISFYEKMQSDKGSIPDRFSAQQFSDYHSELNMSSLELGDSALYFCASRPGPSSYNEQFFGPGTRLTVL.

V is TRBV2 and J is TRBJ2-5, with 10 nucleotides matching TRBD1. The germline V gene has CDR1 SNHLY and CDR2 FYNNEI. There are 13 residues in the CDR3. Trimming cost V 4 bases and J 6 bases; bases outside gene matches: 2. CDR3 DNA sequence: TGTGCCAGCAGTGGACAGGGGGCAAAGACCCAGTACTTC. It translates to CASSGQGAKTQYF.

V gene TRBV5-1 combines with J gene TRBJ2-7, with 8 nucleotides matching TRBD2. CDR1 and CDR2 from the germline V gene are SGHRS and YFSETQ. The CDR3 loop spans 15 amino acids. Losses at the gene ends were 1 base for V and 3 bases for J; bases not matched to a gene: 6. CDR3 residues: CASSLTSGGYYEQYF. CDR3 in DNA: TGCGCCAGCAGCTTGACTAGCGGAGGTTACTACGAGCAGTACTTC.

CDR3: CASSLDRISTEAFF. The CDR3 region has the DNA TGTGCCAGCAGCTTGGATCGTATTTCCACTGAAGCTTTCTTT. The chain couples TRBV5-6 to TRBJ1-1; D remains ambiguous. Trimming took off 0 bases at V and 4 bases at J, with 10 bases between the two ends. This CDR3 comprises 14 residues. The V gene's germline CDR1 is SGHDT and CDR2 YYEEEE.

The chain combines TRBV5-1 with TRBJ1-3; D gene ambiguous. The germline V and J ends were trimmed by 0 bases and 2 bases, with 6 bases remaining between them. Germline V gene sequence: CDR1 SGHRS, CDR2 YFSETQ. There are 14 residues in the CDR3. CDR3 region: CASSLATAGNTIYF. The CDR3 region has the DNA TGCGCCAGCAGCTTGGCAACAGCTGGAAACACCATATATTTT.

This chain uses TRBV18 with TRBJ1-4; the match to TRBD1 covers 9 bases. Trimming removed 6 bases from V and 8 bases from J; junction bases left unmatched: 10. The CDR3 covers 15 residues. CDR1 and CDR2 (germline): KGHSH, LQKENI. The CDR3 nucleotides read TGTGCCAGCTCTCGTCCGGGACAGGGCCTGGAAAAACTGTTTTTT. This sequence encodes CASSRPGQGLEKLFF.

This clone showed up just a few times. Other DNA sequences within the sample encode an identical CDR3. The V call is TRBV28, the J call TRBJ2-1; D is ambiguous. V shed 3 bases and J shed 4 bases, with 1 base lying between them. The germline gives CDR1 MDHEN, CDR2 SYDVKM. The CDR3 has 11 residues. CDR3 in DNA: TGTGCCAGCAGTTTTTACAATGAGCAGTTCTTC. This codes for CASSFYNEQFF.

About this clone: One junction end does not reproduce the germline sequence, and a read error may be involved. The gene calls are TRBV4-1 and TRBJ2-7; TRBD1 is a possible D gene (6 bases). In germline, CDR1 is MGHRA, CDR2 YSYEKL. The CDR3 length is 15 residues. CDR3 nucleotide sequence: TGCGCCAGCAGTCAAGCCCAGGGGTTCACCTACGAGCAGTACTTC. Translating gives CASSQAQGFTYEQYF.

This clone was seen once. The chain employs TRBV6-4 and TRBJ2-3; no reliable D call. CDR1 MRHNA and CDR2 SNTAGT come from the germline V gene. CDR3 length equals 11 residues. The V end was cut by 4 bases, the J end by 3 bases, with 2 bases between. The CDR3 nucleotides are TGTGCCAGCAGTGCAACAGATACGCAGTATTTT. Protein product: CASSATDTQYF.

As DNA, the CDR3 is TGTGCCAGCAGCTTTTTTCCCCGGGGCGGGGAGACCCAGTACTTC. This encodes CASSFFPRGGETQYF. The rearrangement uses TRBV7-2 and TRBJ2-5; D possibly matches TRBD1 or TRBD2 (5 bases each). Trimming took 3 bases from V and 5 from J, leaving 16 bases between them. The CDR3 length is 15 residues. The germline CDR1 and CDR2 sequences are SGHTA and FQGNSA.

This clone was recorded once. V usage is TRBV27 and J usage is TRBJ2-1; no clear D gene. Per germline, CDR1 MNHEY and CDR2 SMNVEV (reference sequence). CDR3 length: 13 amino acids. V dropped 6 bases and J dropped 3 bases, with 9 bases sitting between them. CDR3 sequence (DNA): TGTGCCAGCAGCTCCGCGTTCTACAATGAGCAGTTCTTC. Amino acid sequence: CASSSAFYNEQFF.

The chain combines TRBV10-3 with TRBJ1-1; D unclear. V was clipped by 6 bases and J by 4 bases, with 12 bases between them. The germline CDR1 and CDR2 sequences are ENHRY and SYGVKD. This CDR3 has 13 residues. The CDR3 nucleotides are TGTGCCATCAGGATGGACGGAGCCACTGAAGCTTTCTTT. It codes for CAIRMDGATEAFF.

The chain links TRBV20-1 to TRBJ1-4; D unresolved. V dropped 6 bases and J dropped 8 bases, with 10 bases sitting between them. This CDR3 is built from 11 residues. The germline V gene has CDR1 DFQATT and CDR2 SNEGSKA (reference sequence). The CDR3 bases are TGCAGTGCCTCGGGCTGGGAAAAACTGTTTTTT. This translates into CSASGWEKLFF.

The chain uses TRBV5-4 and TRBJ2-5; D ambiguous. Deletions cut 3 bases from V and 4 bases from J, with 7 bases between. Germline V gene data show CDR1 as SGHNT and CDR2 as YYREEE (reference sequence). This CDR3 region has 12 residues. The CDR3 is CASSSSPETQYF. The CDR3 bases are TGTGCCAGCAGCTCCTCTCCAGAGACCCAGTACTTC. Full variable domain (remainder filled in from reference TRBV5-4 and TRBJ2-5): ETGVTQSPTHLIKTRGQQVTLRCSSQSGHNTVSWYQQALGQGPQFIFQYYREEENGRGNFPPRFSGLQFPNYSSELNVNALELDDSALYLCASSSSPETQYFGPGTRLLVL.

The CDR3 DNA is TGCAGCGTTCCGTCGGGACATCATAATTCACCCCTCCACTTT. This codes for CSVPSGHHNSPLHF. The genes are TRBV29-1 and TRBJ1-6; D might be TRBD1 (6 bases). Germline V gives CDR1 SQVTM, CDR2 ANQGSEA. V lost 5 bases, J lost 5 bases, and 13 bases lay in between. The CDR3 has 14 residues.

The table lists this clone with a few counts. V is TRBV7-2 and J is TRBJ1-5; D call uncertain. CDR1 and CDR2 from the germline V gene are SGHTA and FQGNSA. The CDR3 totals 12 residues. The V end lost 2 bases, the J end lost 9 bases, and 8 bases lay between the germline ends. CDR3 region: CASSLQGLPQHF. The CDR3 bases are TGTGCCAGCAGCTTACAAGGGTTGCCCCAGCATTTT.

The chain recombines TRBV9 with TRBJ1-3; 11 bases align to TRBD1. This CDR3 has 15 amino acids. The germline gives CDR1 SGDLS, CDR2 YYNGEE. Losses at the gene ends were 4 bases for V and 4 bases for J; bases not matched to a gene: 4. CDR3: CASSSGQGDGNTIYF. The DNA of the CDR3 is TGTGCCAGCAGCTCGGGACAGGGGGACGGAAACACCATATATTTT.

About this clone itself: The junction differs from germline at one of its ends, possibly a read error. The V gene is TRBV19, the J gene TRBJ1-2; unclear D gene. Germline assignment: CDR1 LNHDA and CDR2 SQIVND (reference sequence). The length of the CDR3 is 14 residues. The CDR3 nucleotides are TGTGCCAGTAGCGGTCAGGCGGCTAACCATGGCTACACCTTC. Protein sequence: CASSGQAANHGYTF.

The V call is TRBV5-1, the J call TRBJ2-3; 12 bases line up with TRBD2. There are 16 residues in the CDR3. Germline V gene lookup returns CDR1 SGHRS and CDR2 YFSETQ. The J segment lost 2 bases and the V segment lost 4 bases, leaving 5 bases of the junction unmatched. CDR3 region: CASSARTSGVTDTQYF. The CDR3, as DNA: TGCGCCAGCAGCGCCCGGACTAGCGGGGTCACAGATACGCAGTATTTT.

A single count supports this clone. The chain has TRBV7-9 and TRBJ2-2, with D perhaps TRBD2 (6 bases). The V gene's germline CDR1 is SEHNR and CDR2 FQNEAQ (reference sequence). The V and J ends lost 7 bases and 5 bases respectively, with 17 bases between them. The CDR3 runs 15 residues. As DNA, the CDR3 is TGTGCCAGCACGCCTCGTTCGGGGGAGACCGGGGAGCTGTTTTTT. This encodes CASTPRSGETGELFF.